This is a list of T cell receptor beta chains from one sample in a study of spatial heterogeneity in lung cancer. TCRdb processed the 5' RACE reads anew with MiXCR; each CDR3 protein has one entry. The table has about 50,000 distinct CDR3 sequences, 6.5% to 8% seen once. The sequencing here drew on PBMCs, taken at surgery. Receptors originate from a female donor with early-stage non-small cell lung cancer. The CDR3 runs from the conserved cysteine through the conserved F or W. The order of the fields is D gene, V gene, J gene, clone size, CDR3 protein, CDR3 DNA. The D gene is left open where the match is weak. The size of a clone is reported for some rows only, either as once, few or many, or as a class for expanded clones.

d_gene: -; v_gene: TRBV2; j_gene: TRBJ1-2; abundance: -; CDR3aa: CASRTDDGRDGYTF; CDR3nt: TGTGCCAGCAGGACCGACGACGGGAGGGATGGCTACACCTTC
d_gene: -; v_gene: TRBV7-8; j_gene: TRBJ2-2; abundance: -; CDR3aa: CASSTHVGLRTGELFF; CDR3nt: TGTGCCAGCAGCACACACGTCGGCCTCAGAACCGGGGAGCTGTTTTTT
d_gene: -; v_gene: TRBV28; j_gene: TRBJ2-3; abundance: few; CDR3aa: CASSFQGGSTDTQYF; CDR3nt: TGTGCCAGCAGTTTTCAGGGGGGGAGCACAGATACGCAGTATTTT
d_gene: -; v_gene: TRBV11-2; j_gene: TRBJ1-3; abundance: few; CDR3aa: CASSTRQAFSGNTIYF; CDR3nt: TGTGCCAGCAGCACCCGACAGGCCTTCTCTGGAAACACCATATATTTT
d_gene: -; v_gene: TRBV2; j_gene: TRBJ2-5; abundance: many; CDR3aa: CASSEGHPGRIRQETQYF; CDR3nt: TGTGCCAGCAGTGAAGGACATCCAGGACGGATCCGCCAAGAGACCCAGTACTTC
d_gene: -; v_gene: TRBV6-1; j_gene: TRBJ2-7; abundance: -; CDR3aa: CASSELWETAYF; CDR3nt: TGTGCCAGCAGTGAGTTGTGGGAAACAGCCTACTTC
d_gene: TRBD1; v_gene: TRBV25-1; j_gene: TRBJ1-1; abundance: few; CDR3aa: CASTNTQGASAFF; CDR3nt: TGTGCCAGCACCAATACCCAGGGGGCTTCAGCTTTCTTT
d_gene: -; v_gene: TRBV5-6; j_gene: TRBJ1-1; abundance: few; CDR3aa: CASSLWQLIMNTEAFF; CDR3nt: TGTGCCAGCAGCTTGTGGCAGCTAATCATGAACACTGAAGCTTTCTTT
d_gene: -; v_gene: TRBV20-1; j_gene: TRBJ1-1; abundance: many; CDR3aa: CSAPPQGNTEAFF; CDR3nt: TGCAGTGCTCCTCCTCAGGGGAACACTGAAGCTTTCTTT
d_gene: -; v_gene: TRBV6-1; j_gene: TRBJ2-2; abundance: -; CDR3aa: CASSEGLYTGELFF; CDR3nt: TGTGCCAGCAGTGAAGGACTGTACACCGGGGAGCTGTTTTTT
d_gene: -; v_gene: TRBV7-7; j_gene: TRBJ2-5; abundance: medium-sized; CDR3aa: CASSSTGLQETQYF; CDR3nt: TGTGCCAGCAGTTCTACCGGCTTACAAGAGACCCAGTACTTC
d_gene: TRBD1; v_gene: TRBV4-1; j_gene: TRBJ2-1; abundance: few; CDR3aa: CASSQFNRGSSYNEQFF; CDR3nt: TGCGCCAGCAGCCAATTCAACAGGGGGAGCTCCTACAATGAGCAGTTCTTC
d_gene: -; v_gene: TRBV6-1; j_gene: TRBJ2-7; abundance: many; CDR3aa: CASRAAGQTPYEQYF; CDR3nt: TGTGCCAGCAGAGCGGCGGGACAGACCCCCTACGAGCAGTACTTC
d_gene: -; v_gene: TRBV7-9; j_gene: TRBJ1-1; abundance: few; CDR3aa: CASSLEPENTEAFF; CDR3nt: TGTGCCAGCAGCTTAGAGCCGGAGAACACTGAAGCTTTCTTT
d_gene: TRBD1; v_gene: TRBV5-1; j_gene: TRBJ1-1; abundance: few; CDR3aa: CASSLEGQGMNTEAFF; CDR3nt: TGCGCCAGCAGCTTGGAGGGACAGGGGATGAACACTGAAGCTTTCTTT
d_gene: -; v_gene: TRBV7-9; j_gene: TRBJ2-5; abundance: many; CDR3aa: CASSPSRKVKETQYF; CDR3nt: TGTGCCAGCAGCCCGTCACGCAAGGTCAAAGAGACCCAGTACTTC